One and the same sample provided the 27 T cell receptor beta chains below, sequenced in a study of cytomegalovirus exposure and HLA in healthy donors. Researchers ran the PCR with 60 Vbeta and 13 Jbeta primers. The protocol was immunoSEQ multiplex PCR, while the TCRdb copy is restricted to in-frame clones and leaves out a portion. This table holds around 120,000 clones, 75% to 85% found once. Sequenced sample: PBMCs. All receptors come from a man aged 30 to 45 in good health and CMV-seronegative.

V is TRBV29-1 and J is TRBJ1-1, with TRBD1 as a possible D gene (6 bases). The ends were cut back, 4 bases at V and 1 base at J, with 10 bases in the middle. The CDR3 runs to 13 residues. Germline-derived CDR1 and CDR2 are SQVTM and ANQGSEA. CDR3 region: CSVGGGPNTEAFF. The CDR3 DNA sequence: TGCAGCGTTGGGGGGGGCCCGAACACTGAAGCTTTCTTT.

The chain uses TRBV15 and TRBJ2-4, with D maybe TRBD2 (5 bases). Trimming shortened V by 3 bases and J by 6 bases, and 12 bases separated the two germline ends. Germline CDR1 LNHNV, CDR2 YYDKDF (reference sequence). The CDR3 extends over 14 amino acids. The CDR3 sequence: CATSRRDGRNIQYF. CDR3 in DNA: TGTGCCACCAGCAGGAGAGATGGGAGAAACATTCAGTACTTC. Full variable domain (rest looked up from reference TRBV15 and TRBJ2-4): DAMVIQNPRYQVTQFGKPVTLSCSQTLNHNVMYWYQQKSSQAPKLLFHYYDKDFNNEADTPDNFQSRRPNTSFCFLDIRSPGLGDTAMYLCATSRRDGRNIQYFGAGTRLSVL.

V gene TRBV5-6 combines with J gene TRBJ2-1; 9 nucleotides line up with TRBD1. The CDR3 totals 16 residues. Trimming at V came to 1 base and at J to 6 bases, leaving 8 bases not matched to a gene. CDR1 is SGHDT and CDR2 is YYEEEE in the germline V gene. This CDR3 is CASSLNGQGPSNEQFF. The CDR3 nucleotides read TGTGCCAGCAGCTTGAATGGACAGGGGCCTTCCAATGAGCAGTTCTTC. The whole variable domain, remainder taken from reference TRBV5-6 and TRBJ2-1, is DAGVTQSPTHLIKTRGQQVTLRCSPKSGHDTVSWYQQALGQGPQFIFQYYEEEERQRGNFPDRFSGHQFPNYSSELNVNALLLGDSALYLCASSLNGQGPSNEQFFGPGTRLTVL.

The chain joins TRBV28 to TRBJ1-3; maybe TRBD1 (5 bases). Germline lookup yields CDR1 MDHEN and CDR2 SYDVKM. Trimming took off 6 bases at V and 0 bases at J, with 15 bases between the two ends. This CDR3 is built from 16 residues. The CDR3 here is CASSRTGEISGNTIYF. The CDR3 nucleotides read TGTGCCAGCAGCCGCACAGGAGAAATCTCTGGAAACACCATATATTTT.

This clone was observed a few times. This same CDR3 is encoded by further DNA sequences in the sample. The chain uses TRBV27 and TRBJ2-5; 14 bases fit TRBD2. Germline-derived CDR1 and CDR2 are MNHEY and SMNVEV (reference sequence). The V and J ends lost 5 bases and 4 bases, in that order; junction bases with no gene match: 3. The CDR3 has 15 residues. This CDR3 reads CASSPGTSGRETQYF. DNA for the CDR3: TGTGCCAGCAGTCCCGGGACTAGCGGGAGAGAGACCCAGTACTTC.

This CDR3 is CASSGREFGTGELFF. Written as DNA, the CDR3 is TGTGCCAGCAGTGGGAGGGAGTTTGGCACCGGGGAGCTGTTTTTT. The rearrangement uses TRBV25-1 and TRBJ2-2; TRBD2 is a possible D gene (6 bases). Germline V gives CDR1 MGHDK, CDR2 SYGVNS. The ends were cut back, 4 bases at V and 4 bases at J, with 13 bases in the middle. The CDR3 runs 15 residues.

The chain recombines TRBV29-1 with TRBJ2-3; weak D call: TRBD2 (6 bases). In germline, CDR1 is SQVTM, CDR2 ANQGSEA. V lost 0 bases, J lost 6 bases, and 22 bases lay in between. CDR3 length: 17 amino acids. In DNA, the CDR3 is TGCAGCGTTGAAGATCCTTGGAGGGGCTATGGAGGGGATACGCAGTATTTT. The encoded protein is CSVEDPWRGYGGDTQYF.

The chain combines TRBV16 with TRBJ1-2, with 8 bases matching TRBD1. Germline CDR1 is KGHSY and CDR2 is FQNENV. The ends lost 2 bases at V and 6 bases at J; junction bases unmatched: 2. The CDR3 runs to 13 residues. The chain's CDR3 is CASSQDRGHGYTF. The CDR3 region has the DNA TGTGCCAGCAGCCAAGACAGGGGCCATGGCTACACCTTC. The full variable domain, its missing parts supplied by reference TRBV16 and TRBJ1-2, is GEEVAQTPKHLVRGEGQKAKLYCAPIKGHSYVFWYQQVLKNEFKFLISFQNENVFDETGMPKERFSAKCLPNSPCSLEIQATKLEDSAVYFCASSQDRGHGYTFGSGTRLTVV.

This clone has a handful of counts. The chain is built from TRBV5-4 and TRBJ2-1; TRBD2 matches at 11 bases. V lost 4 bases to trimming and J lost 3 bases; unmatched junction nucleotides: 6. Germline CDR1 SGHNT, CDR2 YYREEE (reference sequence). This CDR3 region has 16 residues. Here the CDR3 reads CASSATSGSFYNEQFF. DNA of the CDR3: TGTGCCAGCAGCGCCACTAGCGGGAGCTTCTACAATGAGCAGTTCTTC.

The rearrangement uses TRBV7-3 and TRBJ2-5; no reliable D call. Trimming shortened V by 5 bases and J by 11 bases, and 18 bases separated the two germline ends. The CDR3 sequence is 13 residues long. Germline lookup yields CDR1 SGHTA and CDR2 FQGTGA. The CDR3 reads CASSPQGSGEQYF. In nucleotides, the CDR3 is TGTGCCAGCAGCCCCCAAGGATCGGGTGAGCAGTACTTC.

This clone was seen just once. The chain uses TRBV5-6 and TRBJ1-2; D is unclear. Germline V gives CDR1 SGHDT, CDR2 YYEEEE. The ends were cut back, 4 bases at V and 2 bases at J, with 15 bases in the middle. The CDR3 spans 15 residues. CDR3 loop: CASSLNGGRNYGYTF. The CDR3 nucleotides read TGTGCCAGCAGCCTCAACGGAGGTCGCAACTATGGCTACACCTTC.

The chain combines TRBV12-5 with TRBJ2-7, with 7 bases lining up with TRBD1. CDR3 length: 12 amino acids. V trimming: 6 bases; J trimming: 5 bases; junction bases outside the gene matches: 4. Germline lookup yields CDR1 LGHNT and CDR2 FRNRAP. CDR3 in amino acids: CASGAGTDEQYF. The CDR3 DNA reads as TGTGCTAGTGGAGCCGGGACAGACGAGCAGTACTTC.

V gene TRBV7-9 combines with J gene TRBJ1-2; 7 bases align to TRBD1. V shed 5 bases and J 3 bases; nucleotides not matched to a gene: 9. The CDR3 sequence is 15 residues long. Germline loops: CDR1 SEHNR, CDR2 FQNEAQ (reference sequence). CDR3 DNA: TGTGCCAGCAGCAATCTCTACAGGGGACACTATGGCTACACCTTC. This encodes CASSNLYRGHYGYTF.

V gene TRBV10-2 combines with J gene TRBJ2-2; 9 bases line up with TRBD2. CDR3 length equals 15 residues. J gave up 3 bases and V 7 bases, and 6 bases lay outside the gene matches. The V gene's germline CDR1 is WSHSY and CDR2 SAAADI. The CDR3 DNA reads TGCGCCAGCATGGCGGGAGGGCGGTACACCGGGGAGCTGTTTTTT. This gives the protein CASMAGGRYTGELFF.

The rearrangement links TRBV6-1 to TRBJ2-1; the match to TRBD2 covers 13 bases. This CDR3 is 18 amino acids long. V gave up 5 bases and J gave up 0 bases; unmatched junction bases: 7. CDR1 MNHNS and CDR2 SASEGT come from the germline V gene. CDR3: CASSKGLAGVSSYNEQFF. The CDR3 DNA is TGTGCCAGCAGTAAAGGACTAGCGGGGGTTAGCTCCTACAATGAGCAGTTCTTC.

V usage is TRBV5-4 and J usage is TRBJ2-1, with 12 bases fitting TRBD2. CDR1 is SGHNT, CDR2 YYREEE, per germline (reference sequence). The CDR3 is made up of 20 amino acids. The trim removed 2 bases at V and 0 bases at J, leaving 12 bases unmatched. The CDR3 region is CASSFADGLAGGSSYNEQFF. DNA of the CDR3: TGTGCCAGCAGCTTCGCGGATGGCCTAGCGGGAGGGTCCTCCTACAATGAGCAGTTCTTC.

This clone has just a few counts. This chain links TRBV6-5 with TRBJ2-3, with TRBD2 matching over 11 bases. The ends lost 6 bases at V and 3 bases at J; junction bases unmatched: 5. In germline, CDR1 is MNHEY, CDR2 SVGAGI. The CDR3 is 15 residues long. This CDR3 reads CASRLLAGVTDTQYF. The CDR3 bases are TGTGCCAGCAGGTTACTAGCGGGAGTGACAGATACGCAGTATTTT.

On this clone itself: Other DNA sequences in this specimen translate into the identical CDR3. The chain joins TRBV7-9 to TRBJ2-1; D call uncertain. The CDR3 covers 15 residues. CDR1 is SEHNR and CDR2 is FQNEAQ in the germline V gene (reference sequence). Trimming removed 5 bases from V and 4 bases from J, with 15 bases in between. CDR3 DNA: TGTGCCAGCAGCCCCCGAGGTAGTTCTTACAATGAGCAGTTCTTC. This translates into CASSPRGSSYNEQFF.

This sequence joins TRBV6-5 and TRBJ1-1; TRBD1 is a possible D gene (5 bases). V was trimmed by 5 bases and J by 5 bases, leaving 15 bases between them. The CDR3 spans 14 residues. CDR1 is MNHEY, CDR2 SVGAGI, per germline. CDR3 residues: CASSEWGEGTEAFF. The CDR3 nucleotides are TGTGCCAGCAGTGAATGGGGGGAGGGGACTGAAGCTTTCTTT.

The rearrangement links TRBV6-5 to TRBJ2-2; 9 nucleotides match TRBD1. The V gene's germline CDR1 is MNHEY and CDR2 SVGAGI. The CDR3 is made up of 15 amino acids. Losses at the gene ends were 5 bases for V and 4 bases for J; bases not matched to a gene: 5. The CDR3 is CASSSDRGFTGELFF. DNA of the CDR3: TGTGCCAGCAGTAGTGACAGGGGGTTCACCGGGGAGCTGTTTTTT.

On this clone itself: The junction departs from the called germline gene at one end, perhaps through a read error. This chain uses TRBV27 with TRBJ1-2; D remains ambiguous. This CDR3 comprises 15 residues. CDR1 MNHEY and CDR2 SMNVEV come from the germline V gene (reference sequence). The CDR3 region has the DNA TGTGCCAGCAGACATGGCACAGCTTTTAATGGTGGCTACCCCTTC. Its protein product is CASRHGTAFNGGYPF.

This sequence joins TRBV27 and TRBJ2-1; 13 bases fit TRBD2. Looked up from germline, CDR1 is MNHEY and CDR2 is SMNVEV (reference sequence). The length of the CDR3 is 17 residues. The junction had 10 bases not matched to a gene; V was cut back by 5 bases and J by 6 bases. The CDR3 here is CASSPRTSGSWPNEQFF. In DNA form, the CDR3 reads TGTGCCAGCAGTCCACGGACTAGCGGGAGTTGGCCCAATGAGCAGTTCTTC.

The CDR3 reads CASSLYRGCEAFF. The CDR3 DNA is TGTGCCAGCAGTTTGTACAGGGGTTGTGAAGCTTTCTTT. V gene TRBV27 combines with J gene TRBJ1-1, with 7 bases identical to TRBD1. CDR1 MNHEY and CDR2 SMNVEV come from the germline V gene (reference sequence). V was clipped by 3 bases and J by 7 bases; unmatched bases: 5. This CDR3 has 13 amino acids.

This clone occurred once. No DNA is shown, since the ends of the CDR3 on it are uncertain; the CDR3 is the one TCRdb lists. The genes are TRBV5-6 and TRBJ1-5; the DNA was not compared with TRBD1, the D call given in the table. CDR1 and CDR2 from the germline V gene are SGHDT and YYEEEE. 15 amino acids form the CDR3, both terminal residues included. This CDR3 is CASSFGTGSNQPQNF.

The chain links TRBV15 to TRBJ1-1; 7 bases are a match to TRBD1. From germline, CDR1 is LNHNV and CDR2 YYDKDF (reference sequence). This CDR3 comprises 15 residues. The V and J ends lost 4 bases and 4 bases, in that order; junction bases with no gene match: 9. The CDR3 nucleotides read TGTGCCACCAGCACATACAGGGGACGAGGCACTGAAGCTTTCTTT. It translates to CATSTYRGRGTEAFF.

The V and J genes are TRBV11-2 and TRBJ2-1; 11 bases are a match to TRBD2. V was pared by 5 bases and J by 6 bases, with 6 bases of the junction left unmatched. This CDR3 contains 15 residues. Germline CDR1 SGHAT, CDR2 FQNNGV. CDR3 loop: CASSRTSGSFNEQFF. Written as DNA, the CDR3 is TGTGCCAGCAGCCGAACTAGCGGGAGCTTCAATGAGCAGTTCTTC.

V gene TRBV2 combines with J gene TRBJ2-7, with D unclear. CDR1 is SNHLY, CDR2 FYNNEI, per germline. The CDR3 is 11 residues long. Trimming cost V 4 bases and J 5 bases, with 6 bases left between them. Here the CDR3 reads CASSARDEQYF. The DNA of the CDR3 is TGTGCCAGCAGTGCCCGAGACGAGCAGTACTTC.